What follows describes a single T cell receptor beta chain. The target antigen is unknown. This sample is drawn from a study of CD8+CD57+ T cells in acquired aplastic anemia. At the level of the study: When averaged, DNA from sorted CD4+ and CD8+ cells came to 3.2 ug.

Patients who underwent sequencing had shown CD8+CD57+ cell expansion by flow cytometry. Every patient had severe acquired aplastic anemia. Patient blood was sampled before any therapy had been received. Study observations and caveats: Overlap between patients and controls comprised some 31 CD8+ CDR3 sequences.

The study profiled TCR beta VDJ and CDR3 using genomic DNA as template. TCRdb processed the reads anew with MiXCR; each CDR3 protein has one entry. The data contain approximately 260,000 distinct CDR3 sequences, 65% to 90% of them seen just once; the ten biggest clones take up 40% to 55%. V lost 6 bases to trimming and J lost 16 bases; unmatched junction nucleotides: 17. CDR1 and CDR2 (germline): SGHVS, FQNEAQ. This CDR3 is built from 14 residues. Sequenced: sorted CD4+, CD8+, or CD8+CD57+ T cells (not recorded which) from PBMCs. The clonotype comes from a human donor with aplastic anemia. The chain recombines TRBV7-8 with TRBJ2-1, with TRBD1 matching 8 bases. The CDR3 sequence: CASSLTGVADDGFF. CDR3 nucleotide sequence: TGTGCCAGCAGTCTGACAGGGGTCGCCGATGATGGCTTCTTC. Supplemented by reference TRBV7-8 and TRBJ2-1, the full variable domain reads GAGVSQSPRYKVAKRGQDVALRCDPISGHVSLFWYQQALGQGPEFLTYFQNEAQLDKSGLPSDRFFAERPEGSVSTLKIQRTQQEDSAVYLCASSLTGVADDGFFGPGTRLTVL.